These 13 T cell receptor beta chains were sequenced from one sample in a study of shared clonotypes between healthy human individuals. The data were produced by immunoSEQ multiplex PCR, yet TCRdb's version contains in-frame clones alone and is incomplete. Counted here are some 1.5 million clones, around 95% occurring once; the ten biggest clones make up 1% to 1.5%. The sequenced sample consisted of naive CD4+ T cells sorted from blood. Subset: CD45RA+ positively selected. The receptors come from a man under 40 in good health.

The chain couples TRBV9 to TRBJ2-1, with D possibly being TRBD1 (5 bases). There are 15 residues in the CDR3. Germline V lookup: CDR1 SGDLS, CDR2 YYNGEE. V lost 0 bases and J lost 4, with 11 bases in between. The CDR3 reads CASSVDQDKYNEQFF. As DNA, the CDR3 is TGTGCCAGCAGCGTAGATCAGGACAAATACAATGAGCAGTTCTTC.

This chain joins TRBV4-2 and TRBJ1-2, with 10 bases lining up with TRBD1. J was trimmed by 7 bases and V by 3 bases; bases with no gene match: 8. Per the germline V gene, CDR1 is LGHNA and CDR2 is YNFKEQ. This CDR3 has 15 residues. In DNA, the CDR3 is TGTGCCAGCAGCCATACGGGACAGGGGTTGGGTGGCTACACCTTC. This gives the protein CASSHTGQGLGGYTF.

The V call is TRBV7-9, the J call TRBJ1-1; D not resolved. Germline V gene data show CDR1 as SEHNR and CDR2 as FQNEAQ (reference sequence). The CDR3 has 15 residues. V was shortened by 0 bases and J by 2 bases, with 10 bases between the two germline ends. CDR3 coding DNA: TGTGCCAGCAGCTTAGCTTTGATGGATAACACTGAAGCTTTCTTT. It translates to CASSLALMDNTEAFF.

The genes are TRBV5-1 and TRBJ2-7, with a tentative D call TRBD2 (6 bases). Germline CDR1 SGHRS, CDR2 YFSETQ. The V end was cut by 1 base, the J end by 0 bases, with 14 bases between. CDR3 length: 16 residues. The CDR3 DNA reads TGCGCCAGCAGCTTGAGTTCCGGGAGCTTCTCCTACGAGCAGTACTTC. The encoded protein is CASSLSSGSFSYEQYF.

J is TRBJ2-6 and V is TRBV15; D is tentatively TRBD1 or TRBD2 (5 bases each). V was trimmed by 1 base and J by 0 bases, leaving 13 bases between them. Germline V lookup: CDR1 LNHNV, CDR2 YYDKDF (reference sequence). The CDR3 is 18 amino acids. CDR3 nucleotides: TGTGCCACCAGCAGAGTAGCAGGGAGATACTCTGGGGCCAACGTCCTGACTTTC. Translation: CATSRVAGRYSGANVLTF.

The chain is built from TRBV5-1 and TRBJ2-3; D is unclear. Looked up from germline, CDR1 is SGHRS and CDR2 is YFSETQ. The V end lost 5 bases, the J end lost 0 bases, and 19 bases lay between the germline ends. The CDR3 covers 17 residues. Here the CDR3 reads CASSPTLRRPSTDTQYF. The CDR3, as DNA: TGCGCCAGCAGTCCCACCTTAAGGCGGCCTAGCACAGATACGCAGTATTTT.

The chain carries TRBV30 and TRBJ1-1; no reliable D call. Germline values: CDR1 GTSNPN, CDR2 SVGIG (reference sequence). Trimming shortened V by 1 base and J by 1 base, and 10 bases separated the two germline ends. The CDR3 has 14 amino acids. CDR3 DNA: TGTGCCTGGAGTGCGTTTGGGAGGAACACTGAAGCTTTCTTT. Amino acid sequence: CAWSAFGRNTEAFF.

In this sample, this clone turned up once. V usage is TRBV6-1 and J usage is TRBJ2-1, with a weak D call TRBD1 (6 bases). The CDR3 is made up of 13 amino acids. With 7 bases removed from V and 4 bases from J, the gap between germline ends came to 11 bases. Germline V CDR1 and CDR2: MNHNS, SASEGT. The CDR3 spells CASNRDIYNEQFF. The CDR3 DNA is TGTGCCAGCAACCGGGACATTTACAATGAGCAGTTCTTC.

The J gene is TRBJ1-5, the V gene TRBV5-6, with unresolved D. V lost 0 bases to trimming and J lost 4 bases, with 11 bases between them. The CDR3 totals 15 residues. Germline V gene data show CDR1 as SGHDT and CDR2 as YYEEEE. The CDR3 loop is CASSLAVQINQPQHF. The CDR3 DNA sequence: TGTGCCAGCAGCTTGGCCGTTCAGATAAATCAGCCCCAGCATTTT. The entire variable domain, with the rest obtained from reference TRBV5-6 and TRBJ1-5, is as follows: DAGVTQSPTHLIKTRGQQVTLRCSPKSGHDTVSWYQQALGQGPQFIFQYYEEEERQRGNFPDRFSGHQFPNYSSELNVNALLLGDSALYLCASSLAVQINQPQHFGDGTRLSIL.

This rearrangement joins TRBV5-1 to TRBJ1-5, with a weak D call TRBD1 (6 bases). Trimming took 4 bases from V and 7 from J, leaving 12 bases between them. The CDR3 has 13 residues. Per germline, CDR1 SGHRS and CDR2 YFSETQ. In nucleotides, the CDR3 is TGCGCCAGCAGCCCCACAGGGTACCAGCCCCAGCATTTT. Amino acid sequence: CASSPTGYQPQHF.

The chain carries TRBV28 and TRBJ1-1; D is ambiguous. In germline, CDR1 is MDHEN, CDR2 SYDVKM. The CDR3 is made up of 10 amino acids. The V end was cut by 8 bases, the J end by 2 bases, with 3 bases between. The CDR3: CASCNTEAFF. CDR3 coding DNA: TGTGCCAGCTGCAACACTGAAGCTTTCTTT.

For this clone: This sample also contains other DNA sequences that code for the same CDR3. CDR3 in amino acids: CASSPSGANVLTF. CDR3 DNA sequence: TGTGCCAGCAGCCCCTCTGGGGCCAACGTCCTGACTTTC. The chain uses TRBV2 and TRBJ2-6; D gene uncertain. The CDR3 is 13 amino acids. Trimming took off 6 bases at V and 0 bases at J, with 3 bases between the two ends. Germline loops: CDR1 SNHLY, CDR2 FYNNEI.

The chain links TRBV14 to TRBJ2-7; a possible D gene is TRBD2 (5 bases). CDR3 length equals 13 residues. Between the trimmed V and J ends, which lost 3 bases and 3 bases, there was a span of 9 bases. Germline values: CDR1 SGHDN, CDR2 FVKESK. CDR3 protein: CASSHPRGYEQYF. CDR3 in DNA: TGTGCCAGCAGCCACCCCCGGGGCTACGAGCAGTACTTC.